The 5 T cell receptor beta chains given below trace back to one sample, sequenced in a study of Graves' ophthalmopathy and Graves' hyperthyroidism. The study amplified TCR beta CDR3 regions using RNA transcripts. A first-round RT-PCR used HTBI primers, followed by a second-round multiplex PCR. TCRdb recomputed calls from the multiplex PCR reads with MiXCR, one row per CDR3 protein. The data show around 40,000 distinct CDR3 sequences, with approximately 52% seen just once and 18% held by the top ten. The sequenced sample consisted of peripheral blood. The receptor set was obtained from an adult man with Graves' ophthalmopathy.

A remark on this clonotype: Possible read error: a much larger clone is one base away. V is TRBV4-1 and J is TRBJ2-2, with 9 positions matching TRBD2. CDR1 MGHRA and CDR2 YSYEKL come from the germline V gene. CDR3 length: 20 amino acids. The V segment lost 4 bases and the J segment 8 bases; nucleotides outside the gene matches: 23. CDR3 in DNA: TGCGCCAGCAGCCGAGGGACTAGCTCTCCACACGAGGGGTGGTTAGGGGAGCTGTTTTTT. Its protein product is CASSRGTSSPHEGWLGELFF.

The V and J genes are TRBV10-1 and TRBJ1-2, with D unclear. Germline assignment: CDR1 WNHNN and CDR2 SYGVQD (reference sequence). With 2 bases removed from V and 4 bases from J, the gap between germline ends came to 8 bases. There are 13 residues in the CDR3. The CDR3 here is CASSELRGYGYTF. The CDR3, as DNA: TGCGCCAGCAGTGAGCTGCGGGGCTATGGCTACACCTTC.

V is TRBV6-6 and J is TRBJ2-1; 9 bases are a match to TRBD1. CDR3 length: 13 amino acids. V gave up 6 bases and J gave up 8 bases; unmatched junction bases: 5. Germline V gives CDR1 MNHNY, CDR2 SVGAGI (reference sequence). CDR3 sequence: CASSRDRAHEQFF. The CDR3 DNA reads TGTGCCAGCAGCCGGGACAGGGCCCATGAGCAGTTCTTC.

The genes are TRBV29-1 and TRBJ2-7; 10 bases map to TRBD1. The junction had 6 bases not matched to a gene; V was cut back by 7 bases and J by 6 bases. Germline CDR1 and CDR2: SQVTM and ANQGSEA. CDR3 length: 12 amino acids. CDR3 loop: CSARQGAREQYF. CDR3 bases: TGCAGCGCTCGACAGGGGGCGCGCGAGCAGTACTTC.

The CDR3, as DNA: TGTGCCAGCAGCCAGGGGAAGGAAGCTTTCTTT. This gives the protein CASSQGKEAFF. V is TRBV3-1 and J is TRBJ1-1, with no clear D. Trimming took 3 bases from V and 8 from J, leaving 7 bases between them. In germline, CDR1 is LGHDT, CDR2 YNNKEL (reference sequence). There are 11 residues in the CDR3.